The following is a TCR beta chain sequence with its context. In germline, CDR1 is SGDLS, CDR2 YYNGEE. V was clipped by 3 bases and J by 7 bases, with 13 bases between them. The CDR3 sequence is 14 residues long. These data originate in a study of blood T cell repertoires in COVID-19. Across 24 US areas, participants ranged in age from roughly 18 to 95 years. In the source study's methods: The assay estimated nucleated cells by amplifying reference gene primers. The repertoire was sequenced with immunoSEQ multiplex PCR; TCRdb's copy has only in-frame clones and lacks some. V and J calls and clone size are as listed in that table; D and trimming were resolved from the DNA. The sample contains around 300,000 clones, 80% to 90% of which appear only once.

Sequenced input: PBMCs or T cells enriched from blood (not recorded which). The TCR originated in a woman in her 30s who had recovered from COVID-19. The chain combines TRBV9 with TRBJ2-2, with D possibly being TRBD1 (5 bases). CDR3 protein: CASSDQGQGGELFF. CDR3 coding DNA: TGTGCCAGCAGCGACCAGGGTCAAGGCGGGGAGCTGTTTTTT. Combining the CDR3 with reference TRBV9 and TRBJ2-2 gives the whole variable domain DSGVTQTPKHLITATGQRVTLRCSPRSGDLSVYWYQQSLDQGLQFLIQYYNGEERAKGNILERFSAQQFPDLHSELNLSSLELGDSALYFCASSDQGQGGELFFGEGSRLTVL.